This T cell receptor (beta chain) appears in the sequencing data of a study of blood T cell repertoires in COVID-19. On the study more broadly: The study drew acute and convalescent COVID-19 samples from the United States, Italy and Spain.

Germline V gives CDR1 SGHKS, CDR2 YYEKEE (reference sequence). The CDR3 covers 13 residues. Unmatched junction bases numbered 4, after V lost 3 bases and J lost 5 bases. In the original workflow: Estimation of nucleated cell counts relied on the amplification of reference gene primers. The data were produced by immunoSEQ multiplex PCR, yet TCRdb's version contains in-frame clones alone and is incomplete. The V and J calls and the clone size are those of that table, but D and trimming were determined from the DNA. The sample lists about 270,000 clones, roughly 90% occurring once. This sequence originates from a man between 60 and 75 years old who had recovered from COVID-19. This chain uses TRBV5-5 with TRBJ1-2; 7 positions match TRBD1. Sequenced sample: peripheral blood. The DNA of the CDR3 is TGTGCCAGCAGCTCGACGGGACAGTATGGCTACACCTTC. Amino acid sequence: CASSSTGQYGYTF.